The rows below give T cell receptor beta chains drawn from one sample of a study of regulatory T cells in long-lasting Graves disease. TCRdb re-called the multiplex PCR reads through MiXCR, storing one row per CDR3 protein. This table holds roughly 500,000 distinct CDR3 sequences, roughly 21% found once. The sequencing here drew on peripheral blood mononuclear cells (PBMCs), taken when the disease was refractory, from a patient treated with antithyroid drugs. The receptors shown here come from a female donor with Graves disease. CDR3s include the opening cysteine and the closing phenylalanine or tryptophan. A D gene is named only where the DNA matches it firmly. A clone size is listed for some rows: how often the clone was seen (once, few, many), or a class if it is expanded.

>NA|TRBJ2-7|TRBV28|TRBD1
TGTGCCAGCACCCTGGGACAGGGGGGCTACGAGCAGTACTTC
CASTLGQGGYEQYF
>many|TRBJ2-7|TRBV27|NA
TGTGCCAGCAGTATAAAGGGTACAAACTACGAGCAGTACTTC
CASSIKGTNYEQYF
>many|TRBJ1-3|TRBV11-2|NA
TGTGCCAGCAGCTTAGCTAGCTCTGGAAACACCATATATTTT
CASSLASSGNTIYF
>few|TRBJ2-5|TRBV5-1|TRBD1
TGCGCCAGCAGCTTGGGCCTGGTGACAGGGGGTCGGGAGACCCAGTACTTC
CASSLGLVTGGRETQYF
>many|TRBJ1-5|TRBV12-3/TRBV12-4|NA
TGTGCCAGCACCCTTGGGGGGGGAAGCAATCAGCCCCAGCATTTT
CASTLGGGSNQPQHF
>NA|TRBJ2-7|TRBV12-3/TRBV12-4|TRBD2
TGTGCCAGCAGTTTAGTAGCGGGAGGCTCCCGGGGGCAGTACTTC
CASSLVAGGSRGQYF
>NA|TRBJ2-3|TRBV7-9|NA
TGTGCCAGCAGTTCTACGGGAGAGCTAAGCACAGATACGCAGTATTTT
CASSSTGELSTDTQYF
>few|TRBJ1-5|TRBV7-8|NA
TGTGCCAGCAGTGAGGAGTATAGCAATCAGCCCCAGCATTTT
CASSEEYSNQPQHF
>many|TRBJ1-1|TRBV28|NA
TGTGCCAGCAGCCTCTATGGTAGACCGAACACTGAAGCTTTCTTT
CASSLYGRPNTEAFF
>NA|TRBJ1-2|TRBV30|NA
TGTGCCTGGGGGTTACCGGGAATCGGGGCAAACTATGGCTACACCTTC
CAWGLPGIGANYGYTF
>many|TRBJ2-7|TRBV2|NA
TGTGCCAGCAGTGCAGTCTACGAGCAGTACTTC
CASSAVYEQYF
>NA|TRBJ2-3|TRBV12-3/TRBV12-4|TRBD1
TGTGCCAGCAGTGGGGGGACAGGCTATACGCAGTATTTT
CASSGGTGYTQYF
>NA|TRBJ2-6|TRBV6-5|TRBD1
TGTGCCAGCAGTTACTGGCCCCCCGGGACAGACTTCTCTGGGGCCAACGTCCTGACTTTC
CASSYWPPGTDFSGANVLTF
>few|TRBJ2-2|TRBV29-1|NA
TGCAGCGCCGGAGGGGGTACCGGGGAGCTGTTTTTT
CSAGGGTGELFF
>few|TRBJ1-5|TRBV19|NA
TGTGCCAGTAGTATTCAAGAAAGGTTTCAGCCCCAGCATTTT
CASSIQERFQPQHF
>few|TRBJ1-1|TRBV14|NA
TGTGCCACCACACGAGAGTTGGACACTGAAGCTTTCTTT
CATTRELDTEAFF
>many|TRBJ1-5|TRBV27|NA
TGTGCCAGCAGTTTAGGATCAGGGGTCAATCAGCCCCAGCATTTT
CASSLGSGVNQPQHF
>NA|TRBJ1-1|TRBV12-3/TRBV12-4|TRBD1
TGTGCCAGCTCACCAGTGGGACAGGGGGCAACTGAAGCTTTCTTT
CASSPVGQGATEAFF
>NA|TRBJ1-2|TRBV13|TRBD1
TGTGCCAGCAGCCAAAAAATCCGCGGGACAGCCACCTCTGGCTACACCTTC
CASSQKIRGTATSGYTF
>many|TRBJ2-5|TRBV24-1|NA
TGTGCCACCAGTGATTCCGCGTCTGTTCAAGAGACCCAGTACTTC
CATSDSASVQETQYF
>many|TRBJ1-1|TRBV6-1|NA
TGTGCCAGCAGGGGACGGGTTTACACTGAAGCTTTCTTT
CASRGRVYTEAFF
>NA|TRBJ1-2|TRBV3-1|NA
TGTGCCAGCAGCCGGGGAAACGCTAACTATGGCTACACCTTC
CASSRGNANYGYTF
>NA|TRBJ1-3|TRBV4-1|NA
TGCGCCAGCAGCCAAGAGGGTCCGGTCTCCTCTGGAAACACCATATATTTT
CASSQEGPVSSGNTIYF
>NA|TRBJ2-6|TRBV7-8|TRBD1
TGTCCCAGCGAATCACCGGGACAGAGCTCTGGGGCCAACGTCCTGACTTTC
CPSESPGQSSGANVLTF
>NA|TRBJ2-1|TRBV3-1|TRBD2
TGTGCCAGCACCCCCGGGACTAGCGGCCGGGGTGAGCAGTTCTTC
CASTPGTSGRGEQFF
>many|TRBJ1-2|TRBV28|NA
TGTGCCAGCAGTTCGCCGGGGGGGGCAGGTGGCTACACCTTC
CASSSPGGAGGYTF
>few|TRBJ2-7|TRBV15|NA
TGTGCCACCAGTACGCGCGGCAGATTATACGAGCAGTACTTC
CATSTRGRLYEQYF
>few|TRBJ1-5|TRBV19|TRBD1
TGTGCCAGTAGTCGGGACAGGGGAAATAAGAGCAATCAGCCCAAGCATTTT
CASSRDRGNKSNQPKHF